A selection of T cell receptor beta chains follows, all from one sample in a study of blood T cell repertoires in COVID-19. Here immunoSEQ multiplex PCR was the method, and the copy in TCRdb shows in-frame clones only, minus some. Seen here are fewer than 150,000 clones, approximately 91% observed once, and the top ten hold 10% to 13%. The sample was peripheral blood. The origin of the receptors is a man aged 45-60 years with active or convalescent COVID-19. Each CDR3 is given with its conserved first and last residue. A D gene is named only where the DNA matches it firmly. The listing skips clone size in some rows; elsewhere it reads once, few, many or a size class.

clone size,V gene,J gene,D gene,CDR3 DNA,CDR3 protein
-,TRBV19,TRBJ2-2,TRBD1,TGTGCCAGTAGTATAGGACAGGGGAACGGGGAGCTGTTTTTT,CASSIGQGNGELFF
-,TRBV6-5,TRBJ1-2,-,TGTGCCAGCAGTTCGAGGACCGGGAAATCTGCCTATGGCTACACCTTC,CASSSRTGKSAYGYTF
few,TRBV9,TRBJ2-7,-,TGTGCCAGCAGCGCTCGAGGGGCCAGGGGATTCCACGAGCAGTACTTC,CASSARGARGFHEQYF
-,TRBV9,TRBJ2-3,-,TGTGCCAGCAGCGTATGGGGGGGCACAGATACGCAGTATTTT,CASSVWGGTDTQYF
-,TRBV15,TRBJ1-4,-,TGTGCCACCAGGCAACTCAGGGGAGCTAATGAAAAACTGTTTTTT,CATRQLRGANEKLFF
-,TRBV28,TRBJ1-1,-,TGTGCCAGCACAAAGGACAGAACAGCTTTCTTT,CASTKDRTAFF
-,TRBV5-6,TRBJ1-4,-,TGTGCCAGCAGCTTGAGCGGGAATGGGGAAAAACTGTTTTTT,CASSLSGNGEKLFF
-,TRBV4-2,TRBJ2-7,TRBD2,TGTGCCAGCAGCCGAGTGGGGGGGGACGAGCAGTACTTC,CASSRVGGDEQYF
-,TRBV28,TRBJ1-1,-,TGTGCCAGCAGTTTAGGAGTCGGGAGTGGGGACACTGAAGCTTTCTTT,CASSLGVGSGDTEAFF
-,TRBV30,TRBJ1-6,-,TGTGCCTGGAGTGTATCCGCCCTTCAGTGGTCACCCCTCCACTTT,CAWSVSALQWSPLHF
-,TRBV28,TRBJ1-1,TRBD1,TGTGCCAGCAGAACAGGGGGCTGGAACACTGAAGCTTTCTTT,CASRTGGWNTEAFF
-,TRBV18,TRBJ2-5,-,TGTGCCAGCACAAGGGGGGAGACCCAGTACTTC,CASTRGETQYF
-,TRBV28,TRBJ2-1,TRBD1,TGTGCCAGCAGGCCCGGGACAGGGGGCGGCCATGAGCAGTTCTTC,CASRPGTGGGHEQFF
-,TRBV6-4,TRBJ1-4,-,TGTGCCAGCAGACAAGGGGCAACAACTAATGAAAAACTGTTTTTT,CASRQGATTNEKLFF
many,TRBV9,TRBJ2-2,-,TGTGCCAGCAGCGACCGGGACACCTTAAACACCGGGGAGCTGTTTTTT,CASSDRDTLNTGELFF
-,TRBV29-1,TRBJ2-6,TRBD1,TGCAGCGTTGATGGCGTGGGACAGAGTAACTCTGGGGCCAACGTCCTGACTTTC,CSVDGVGQSNSGANVLTF
-,TRBV6-5,TRBJ2-7,-,TGTGCCAGCAGTCGTGGCGGGCAGGTCAAGCAGTACTTC,CASSRGGQVKQYF
-,TRBV5-6,TRBJ2-5,TRBD2,TGTGCCAGCAGCTTGTATCTAGCGGGAGGGCCTCGAGAGACCCAGTACTTC,CASSLYLAGGPRETQYF
-,TRBV6-1,TRBJ1-2,TRBD1,TGTGCCAGCAGTGAGAGACAGGGGGCGAGGGGCTACACCTTC,CASSERQGARGYTF
-,TRBV6-5,TRBJ2-1,TRBD2,TGTGCCAACGGACTAGCAGGGATTAGTGAGCAGTTCTTC,CANGLAGISEQFF
-,TRBV7-8,TRBJ2-7,TRBD2,TGTGCCAGCAGCTACCTCTCGGGAGGAGGCGAGCAGTACTTC,CASSYLSGGGEQYF
-,TRBV27,TRBJ1-4,-,TGTGCCAGCAGTTTTGGGCCCATTGAAAAACTGTTTTTT,CASSFGPIEKLFF
-,TRBV7-8,TRBJ2-3,TRBD1,TGTGCCAGCAGCATTGACAGGGCGCGCACAGATACGCAGTATTTT,CASSIDRARTDTQYF
-,TRBV6-2/TRBV6-3,TRBJ2-7,-,TGTGCCAGCAGTAGAGGACAGTTCTACGAGCAGTACTTC,CASSRGQFYEQYF
-,TRBV6-5,TRBJ1-1,TRBD1,TGTGCCAGCGGGACAGGGTTGTTAGTAGCTTTCTTT,CASGTGLLVAFF
-,TRBV15,TRBJ2-7,-,TGTGCCACCAGCAGAGCCCGACAGGAGAAGCCTTACGAGCAGTACTTC,CATSRARQEKPYEQYF
-,TRBV3-1/TRBV3-2,TRBJ2-3,TRBD1,TGTGCCAGCAGCCAAGAATCGACAGGGCGGACAGATACGCAGTATTTT,CASSQESTGRTDTQYF
-,TRBV5-4,TRBJ2-3,TRBD2,TGTGCCAGCAGCTTGGAGCTAGCGGGAGCTGGTCCAGATACGCAGTATTTT,CASSLELAGAGPDTQYF
-,TRBV2,TRBJ2-7,TRBD1,TGTGCCAGCAGTGTTGACAGGGCCTACGAGCAGTACTTC,CASSVDRAYEQYF
-,TRBV27,TRBJ2-7,TRBD2,TGTGCCAGCAGAATAAGGACTAGCGGGATGTACGAGCAGTACTTC,CASRIRTSGMYEQYF
-,TRBV11-2,TRBJ1-1,-,TGTGCCAGCAGCCCCTTTCGGGGGAGAGTATACACTGAAGCTTTCTTT,CASSPFRGRVYTEAFF
-,TRBV6-4,TRBJ1-5,TRBD1,TGTGCCAGCAGTGACACAGGGGGCTCAAGGCAGCCCCAGCATTTT,CASSDTGGSRQPQHF
once,TRBV29-1,TRBJ2-5,-,TGCAGCGTTGCCCGACAGGCCGGAGAGTCCCAGTACTTC,CSVARQAGESQYF
-,TRBV2,TRBJ2-1,-,TGTGCCAGCAGTGTTACGCCAGCGAGCTCCTACAATGAGCAGTTCTTC,CASSVTPASSYNEQFF
-,TRBV6-2/TRBV6-3,TRBJ2-1,TRBD1,TGTGCCAGCAGTGGGACAGGGCCCTCCTACAATGAGCAGTTCTTC,CASSGTGPSYNEQFF
-,TRBV18,TRBJ2-1,TRBD2,TGTGCCAGCTCACTTCCAGGGACTAGCTGGAATGAGCAGTTCTTC,CASSLPGTSWNEQFF
-,TRBV5-1,TRBJ2-3,TRBD2,TGCGCCAGCAGCTTGGCCGGCGGGAGTGTTCCAGATACGCAGTATTTT,CASSLAGGSVPDTQYF
-,TRBV7-8,TRBJ2-7,TRBD2,TGTGCCAGCAGCTTATCTAGGACTAGCAGCTACGAGCAGTACTTC,CASSLSRTSSYEQYF
-,TRBV9,TRBJ2-2,TRBD1,TGTGCCAGCAGCCCCCGGACAGGGGGCAACACCGGGGAGCTGTTTTTT,CASSPRTGGNTGELFF
-,TRBV29-1,TRBJ1-1,-,TGCAGCGTTGCCCTGGGGCCGGAGAACACTGAAGCTTTCTTT,CSVALGPENTEAFF
few,TRBV2,TRBJ2-7,-,TGTGCCAGCAGTCTAATGGGGACTGAGACCTACGAGCAGTACTTC,CASSLMGTETYEQYF
-,TRBV6-5,TRBJ2-7,TRBD1,TGTGCCAGCAGACAGGGGGCGGCCTACGAGCAGTACTTC,CASRQGAAYEQYF
-,TRBV2,TRBJ1-5,TRBD1,TGTGCCAGCAGCCGACAGGGTAACAATCAGCCCCAGCATTTT,CASSRQGNNQPQHF
-,TRBV28,TRBJ2-1,-,TGTGCCAGCAGGGGGTCGGAGGGACGCAATGAGCAGTTCTTC,CASRGSEGRNEQFF
-,TRBV19,TRBJ2-7,TRBD1,TGTGCCAGTAGTATAGAACAGGGGCCGCCCTCCGAGCAGTACTTC,CASSIEQGPPSEQYF
-,TRBV27,TRBJ1-6,TRBD1,TGTGCCAGCAGTCAGACAGGGGAGGGCTATAATTCACCCCTCCACTTT,CASSQTGEGYNSPLHF
-,TRBV4-3,TRBJ1-6,-,TGCGCCAGCAGCGAGAGGGCTCTGCGGTCACCCCTCCACTTT,CASSERALRSPLHF
-,TRBV28,TRBJ2-5,-,TGTGCCAGCAGTTCCCCCGGTAGGGGACAAGAGACCCAGTACTTC,CASSSPGRGQETQYF
few,TRBV28,TRBJ1-1,-,TGTGCCAGCAGCCCGCCACATACCCGCCTCTTGAACACTGAAGCTTTCTTT,CASSPPHTRLLNTEAFF
-,TRBV6-2/TRBV6-3,TRBJ2-1,TRBD2,TGTGCCAGCAGTTACCGGAGCGGGAGCCCCTACAATGAGCAGTTCTTC,CASSYRSGSPYNEQFF